What follows describes a single T cell receptor beta chain. This clonotype was recorded many times. Its binding antigen is unknown. No much larger clone exists at a distance of one base, and base qualities are not known. The germline V gene sets CDR1 to SGHRS and CDR2 to YFSETQ. The V end gives up 4 bases and the J end 3 bases, leaving 4 bases in the junction not matched to a gene. The CDR3 goes from the cysteine to the phenylalanine over 13 residues. Just CDR3 DNA is preserved here, 39 bases in frame from base 1. Genomic DNA was used as template for profiling of TCR beta VDJ combinations and CDR3 sequences. An Illumina HiSeq 2000 was used for TCR repertoire sequencing. The paper's processing steps were these. TRBV/TRBJ rearrangement plots, CDR3 size and DJ length profiles, and Simpson's diversity index were used to evaluate the repertoires. The most abundant DNA sequence in the deep sequencing data was taken as the immunodominant clone. CDR3 amino acid sequences were screened for sharing across subjects and were compared with published repertoires and the VDJdb database. The public reads were run again by TCRdb, first through fastp at Q25 and then through MiXCR, and only productive beta chains were kept. Entries are consolidated by CDR3 protein sequence, retaining the most common genes and DNA. The V and J calls and clone size come from TCRdb's table, not from the authors' own analysis. In all, the sample holds roughly 500,000 distinct CDR3 sequences, and around 33% of those were seen once. Around 0.82% of the sample belongs to the ten largest clones.

Flow cytometry had shown CD8+CD57+ cell expansion in the patients selected for sequencing. Severe acquired aplastic anemia was diagnosed in all patients according to International Study of Aplastic Anemia and Agranulocytosis and Camitta criteria. No patient had received any therapy when blood was sampled. TCR repertoires of sorted CD4+ and CD8+ blood T cells from severe aplastic anemia patients and healthy subjects were deep-sequenced in the study. Patients were enrolled in the USA under clinicaltrials.gov protocols 00001620, 01623167, 00001397, 00071045, 00081523 and 00961064. Ficoll-Paque density gradient centrifugation was used to isolate peripheral blood mononuclear cells. Before DNA extraction, CD4+ and CD8+ T cells were sorted with FACS or magnetic beads. This specimen comes from a study of CD8+CD57+ T cells in acquired aplastic anemia (dated by TCRdb to between 2017 and 2018). In the study overall: On average, sorted CD4+ and CD8+ cells yielded approximately 3 ug of extracted DNA, with a range of about 0.18 to 27.4 ug. CD8+CD57+ expansion was defined as frequency above the mean frequency observed in healthy subjects. What the work shows at the level of the full study, not this receptor alone: CD8+ Simpson's diversity did not differ significantly between patients and healthy controls (P=0.060). Roughly 31 CD8+ CDR3 sequences were shared between patients and controls but appeared highly expressed in patients and within their immunodominant clones.

Sequenced: sorted CD4+, CD8+, or CD8+CD57+ T cells (not recorded which) from PBMCs. The V gene is TRBV5-1 and the J gene is TRBJ2-7, with 7 bases aligning to TRBD1. This TCR came from a human donor with aplastic anemia. In nucleotide form, the sequence is TGCGCCAGCAGCGTAGGACAGGACTACGAGCAGTACTTC. This is translated as CASSVGQDYEQYF.